This TCR beta chain is from a study of OX40 agonist ivuxolimab in advanced cancers. As for the study in general: Partial responses occurred in three patients (one hepatocellular carcinoma, two cutaneous melanoma). General study findings and limits: Clonal expansion was seen in CD4+ and CD8+ blood T cells by week 6 at 0.1 to 3.0 mg/kg. Partial responders receiving 0.1-3.0 mg/kg showed among the lowest clonal expansion.

This clone is a singleton in its sample. Antigen specificity is unknown. Here immunoSEQ multiplex PCR was the method, and the copy in TCRdb shows in-frame clones only, minus some. The table records over 20,000 clones, around 86% of them present only once. Germline assignment: CDR1 SGHNT and CDR2 YYREEE (reference sequence). With 0 bases removed from V and 14 bases from J, the gap between germline ends came to 25 bases. This CDR3 has 16 amino acids. The receptor comes from an adult with an advanced solid tumor such as melanoma, head and neck, liver or kidney cancer. The specimen was CD4+ or CD8+ T cells sorted from blood, collected in a trial of the OX40 agonist ivuxolimab. V usage is TRBV5-4 and J usage is TRBJ2-3; perhaps TRBD2 as D (7 bases). CDR3 loop: CASSLGRGLPTPHPYF. CDR3 nucleotides: TGTGCCAGCAGCTTGGGGCGGGGGCTCCCGACTCCGCATCCGTATTTT.